Included here is one T cell receptor (beta chain) sequence, with context. Peripheral blood CD8+ and CD4+ T cells were profiled by TCR beta sequencing. The CD8+ and CD4+ T cells were isolated magnetically using a negative isolation approach, whereas the TEMRA cells were enriched by FACS. RNA amounts of roughly 0.45 to 1 ug underwent reverse transcription with random hexamers. TCR beta CDR3 was amplified by immunoSEQ covering 54 Vbeta and 13 Jbeta. One entry per CDR3 protein, called by TCRdb with MiXCR from the immunoSEQ multiplex PCR reads. The repertoire includes about 150,000 distinct CDR3 sequences, approximately 93% of them detected once, and around 0.1% sits in the top ten. This specimen comes from a study of CD8 T cells in Susac syndrome. This TCR derives from a human donor with multiple sclerosis. Specimen: CD4+ T cells from PBMCs.

The CDR3 sequence: CASSSRLAGGPDEQFF. CDR3 DNA sequence: TGTGCCAGCAGCTCCCGACTAGCGGGAGGGCCAGATGAGCAGTTCTTC. The rearrangement links TRBV5-4 to TRBJ2-1, with 14 bases lining up with TRBD2. V dropped 3 bases and J dropped 8; count of bases not matched to a gene: 7. CDR1 is SGHNT and CDR2 is YYREEE in the germline V gene (reference sequence). The length of the CDR3 is 16 residues.